This TCR beta chain stems from a study of T cells in Graves' hyperthyroidism and ophthalmopathy. On the study more broadly: Prior to any treatment, at the point of initial diagnosis, peripheral blood was collected. Overall study findings and caveats: Most thyroid clonotypes expanded above 0.001 appeared in blood too.

With a duration under 2 months, the hyperthyroidism was newly diagnosed in patients aged 18 to 65. It was less than 13 ml of fresh peripheral blood that supplied the PBMCs. V lost 5 bases and J lost 7; bases outside the gene matches: 4. This CDR3 is built from 15 residues. Germline assignment: CDR1 LGHNT and CDR2 FRNRAP. Worth noting for this clonotype: Its specificity is not known.

The source material, RNA transcripts, was used to amplify TCR beta CDR3 regions. During a first-round RT-PCR of the TCR CDR3, the HTBI primer set was used. TCRdb processed the multiplex PCR reads anew with MiXCR; each CDR3 protein has one entry. Of more than 350,000 distinct CDR3 sequences listed, about 15% are singletons. This clonotype was sampled from a woman aged 25-40 years with Graves' hyperthyroidism that later progressed to Graves' ophthalmopathy. The V and J genes are TRBV12-5 and TRBJ2-1, with TRBD2 matching over 14 bases. The material sequenced was blood. The CDR3 DNA is TGTGCTAGTGGTCAGGGACTAGCGGGGGTTAATGAGCAGTTCTTC. It yields the protein CASGQGLAGVNEQFF.